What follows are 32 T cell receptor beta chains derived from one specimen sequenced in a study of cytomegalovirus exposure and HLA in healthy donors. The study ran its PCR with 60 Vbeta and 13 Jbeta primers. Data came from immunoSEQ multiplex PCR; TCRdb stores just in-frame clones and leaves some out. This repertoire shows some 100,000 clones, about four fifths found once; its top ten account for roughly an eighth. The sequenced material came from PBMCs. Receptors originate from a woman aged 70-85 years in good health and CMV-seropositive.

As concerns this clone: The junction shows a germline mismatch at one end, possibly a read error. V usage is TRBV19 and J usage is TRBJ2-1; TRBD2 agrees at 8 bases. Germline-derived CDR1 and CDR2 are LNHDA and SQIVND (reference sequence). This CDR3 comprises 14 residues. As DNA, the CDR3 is TGTGCCAGTAGGATAGCGGGGCTGGGGGGTGAGCAGTTCTTC. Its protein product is CASRIAGLGGEQFF.

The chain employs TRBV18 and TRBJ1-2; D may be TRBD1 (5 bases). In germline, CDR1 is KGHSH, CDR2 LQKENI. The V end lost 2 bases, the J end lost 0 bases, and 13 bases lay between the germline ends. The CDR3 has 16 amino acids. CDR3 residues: CASSPIQGRTNYGYTF. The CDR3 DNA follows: TGTGCCAGCTCACCAATCCAGGGTAGGACTAACTATGGCTACACCTTC.

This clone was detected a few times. CDR3 residues: CASSPGGNNSPLHF. Written as DNA, the CDR3 is TGTGCCAGCTCACCGGGGGGGAATAATTCACCCCTCCACTTT. The V call is TRBV18, the J call TRBJ1-6; possible D gene TRBD1, 5 bases. Germline CDR1 reads KGHSH; CDR2 reads LQKENI. The germline V and J ends were trimmed by 3 bases and 5 bases, with 8 bases remaining between them. The CDR3 covers 14 residues.

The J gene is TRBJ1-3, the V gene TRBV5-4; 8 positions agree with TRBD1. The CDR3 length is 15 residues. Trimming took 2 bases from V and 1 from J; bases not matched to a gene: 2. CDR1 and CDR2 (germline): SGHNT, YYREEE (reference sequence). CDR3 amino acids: CASSLDRGSGNTIYF. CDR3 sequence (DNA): TGTGCCAGCAGCTTAGACAGGGGATCTGGAAACACCATATATTTT.

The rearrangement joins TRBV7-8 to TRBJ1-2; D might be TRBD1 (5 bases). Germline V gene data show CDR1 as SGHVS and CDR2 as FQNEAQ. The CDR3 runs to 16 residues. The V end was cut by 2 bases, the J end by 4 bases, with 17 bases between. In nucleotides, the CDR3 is TGTGCCAGCAGCTTAACCACCCCACGGGGGAGCTATGGCTACACCTTC. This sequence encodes CASSLTTPRGSYGYTF.

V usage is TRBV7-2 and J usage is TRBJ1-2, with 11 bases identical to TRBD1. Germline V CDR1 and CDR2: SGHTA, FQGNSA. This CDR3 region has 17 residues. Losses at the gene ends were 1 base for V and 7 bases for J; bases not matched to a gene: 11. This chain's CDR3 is CASSLVADRGRLGGYTF. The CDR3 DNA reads TGTGCCAGCAGCTTAGTAGCGGACAGGGGGCGCTTGGGTGGCTACACCTTC.

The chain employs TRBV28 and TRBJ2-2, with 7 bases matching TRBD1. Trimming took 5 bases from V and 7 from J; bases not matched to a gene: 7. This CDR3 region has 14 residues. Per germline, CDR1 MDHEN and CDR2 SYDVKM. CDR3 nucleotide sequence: TGTGCCAGCAGTCCGCGCGCAGGGGGCGGGGAGCTGTTTTTT. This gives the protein CASSPRAGGGELFF.

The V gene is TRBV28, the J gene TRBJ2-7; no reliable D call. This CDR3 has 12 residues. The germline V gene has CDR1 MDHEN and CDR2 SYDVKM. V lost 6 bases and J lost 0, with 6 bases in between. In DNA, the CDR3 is TGTGCCAGCAGCTCCCCCTCCTACGAGCAGTACTTC. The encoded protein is CASSSPSYEQYF.

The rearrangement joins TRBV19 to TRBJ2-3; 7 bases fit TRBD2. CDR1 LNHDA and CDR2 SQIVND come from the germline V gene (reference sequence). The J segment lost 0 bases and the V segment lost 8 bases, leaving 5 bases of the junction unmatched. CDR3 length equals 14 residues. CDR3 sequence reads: CASRGVVSTDTQYF. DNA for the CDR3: TGTGCCAGTCGGGGGGTGGTGAGCACAGATACGCAGTATTTT.

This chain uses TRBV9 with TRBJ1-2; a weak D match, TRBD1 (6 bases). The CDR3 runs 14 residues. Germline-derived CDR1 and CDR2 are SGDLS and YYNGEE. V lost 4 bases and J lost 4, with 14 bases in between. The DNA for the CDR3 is TGTGCCAGCAGCCGTGAGCGAGGGGGCTATGGCTACACCTTC. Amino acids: CASSRERGGYGYTF.

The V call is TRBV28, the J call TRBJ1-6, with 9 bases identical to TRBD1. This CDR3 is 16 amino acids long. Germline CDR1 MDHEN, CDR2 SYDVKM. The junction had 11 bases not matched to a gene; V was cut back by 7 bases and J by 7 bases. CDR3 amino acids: CASNPPGQGDNSPLHF. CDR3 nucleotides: TGTGCCAGCAACCCTCCGGGACAGGGTGACAATTCACCCCTCCACTTT.

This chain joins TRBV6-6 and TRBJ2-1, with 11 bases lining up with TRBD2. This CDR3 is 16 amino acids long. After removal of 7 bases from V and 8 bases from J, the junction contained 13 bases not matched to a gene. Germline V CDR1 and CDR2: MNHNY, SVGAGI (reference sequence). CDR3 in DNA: TGTGCCAGCACTTCGATAGCGGGGGGGCCCCGGGATGAGCAGTTCTTC. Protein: CASTSIAGGPRDEQFF.

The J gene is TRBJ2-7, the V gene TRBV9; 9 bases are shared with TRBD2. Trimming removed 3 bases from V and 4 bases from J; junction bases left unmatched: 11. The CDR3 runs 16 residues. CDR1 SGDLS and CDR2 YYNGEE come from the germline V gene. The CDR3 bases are TGTGCCAGCAGCGAGACTGGGACTAGCCGAGGGTACGAGCAGTACTTC. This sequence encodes CASSETGTSRGYEQYF.

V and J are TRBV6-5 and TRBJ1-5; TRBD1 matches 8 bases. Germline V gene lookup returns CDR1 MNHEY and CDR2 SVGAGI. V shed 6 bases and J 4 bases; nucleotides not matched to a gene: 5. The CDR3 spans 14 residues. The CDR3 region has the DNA TGTGCCAGCAGGCCCGACAGGGGAAATCAGCCCCAGCATTTT. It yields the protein CASRPDRGNQPQHF.

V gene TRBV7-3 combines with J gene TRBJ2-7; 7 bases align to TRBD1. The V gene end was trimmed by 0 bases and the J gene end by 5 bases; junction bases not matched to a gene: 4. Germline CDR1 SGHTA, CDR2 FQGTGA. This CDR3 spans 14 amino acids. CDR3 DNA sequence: TGTGCCAGCAGCTTAACGAAGGGGGCGGACGAGCAGTACTTC. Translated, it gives CASSLTKGADEQYF. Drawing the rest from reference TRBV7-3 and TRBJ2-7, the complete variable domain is GAGVSQTPSNKVTEKGKYVELRCDPISGHTALYWYRQSLGQGPEFLIYFQGTGAADDSGLPNDRFFAVRPEGSVSTLKIQRTERGDSAVYLCASSLTKGADEQYFGPGTRLTVT.

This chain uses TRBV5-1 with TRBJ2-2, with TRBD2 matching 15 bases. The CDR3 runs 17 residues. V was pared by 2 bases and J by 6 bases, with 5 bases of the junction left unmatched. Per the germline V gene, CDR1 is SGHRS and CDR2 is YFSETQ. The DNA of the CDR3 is TGCGCCAGCAGCTTCGGACTAGCGGGGGGGGACTCCGGGGAGCTGTTTTTT. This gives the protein CASSFGLAGGDSGELFF.

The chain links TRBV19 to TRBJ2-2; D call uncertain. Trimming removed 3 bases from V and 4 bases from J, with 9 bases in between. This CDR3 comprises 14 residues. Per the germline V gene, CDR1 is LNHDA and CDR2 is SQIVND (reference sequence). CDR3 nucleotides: TGTGCCAGTAGTATCTCAGGAACCACCGGGGAGCTGTTTTTT. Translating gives CASSISGTTGELFF.

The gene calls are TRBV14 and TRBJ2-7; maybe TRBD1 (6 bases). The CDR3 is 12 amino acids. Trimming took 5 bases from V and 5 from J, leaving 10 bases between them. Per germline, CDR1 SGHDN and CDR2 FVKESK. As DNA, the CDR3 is TGTGCCAGCAGCTGGACAGCGCACGAGCAGTACTTC. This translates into CASSWTAHEQYF.

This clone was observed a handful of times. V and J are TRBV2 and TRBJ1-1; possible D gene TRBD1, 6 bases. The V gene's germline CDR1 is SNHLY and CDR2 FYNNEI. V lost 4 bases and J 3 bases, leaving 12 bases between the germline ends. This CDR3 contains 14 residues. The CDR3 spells CASSAQGWHTEAFF. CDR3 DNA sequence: TGTGCCAGCAGTGCACAGGGTTGGCACACTGAAGCTTTCTTT. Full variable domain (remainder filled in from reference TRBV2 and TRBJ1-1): EPEVTQTPSHQVTQMGQEVILRCVPISNHLYFYWYRQILGQKVEFLVSFYNNEISEKSEIFDDQFSVERPDGSNFTLKIRSTKLEDSAMYFCASSAQGWHTEAFFGQGTRLTVV.

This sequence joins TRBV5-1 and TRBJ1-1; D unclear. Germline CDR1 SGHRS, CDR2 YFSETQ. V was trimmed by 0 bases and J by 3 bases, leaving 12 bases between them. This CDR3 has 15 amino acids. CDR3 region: CASSLESGMDTEAFF. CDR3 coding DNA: TGCGCCAGCAGCTTGGAATCGGGGATGGACACTGAAGCTTTCTTT.

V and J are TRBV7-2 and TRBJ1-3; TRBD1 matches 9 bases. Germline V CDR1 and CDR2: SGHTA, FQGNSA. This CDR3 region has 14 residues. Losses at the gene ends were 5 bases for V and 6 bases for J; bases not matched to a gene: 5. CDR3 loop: CASSRDRVENTIYF. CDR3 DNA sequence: TGTGCCAGCAGCCGGGACAGGGTTGAAAACACCATATATTTT.

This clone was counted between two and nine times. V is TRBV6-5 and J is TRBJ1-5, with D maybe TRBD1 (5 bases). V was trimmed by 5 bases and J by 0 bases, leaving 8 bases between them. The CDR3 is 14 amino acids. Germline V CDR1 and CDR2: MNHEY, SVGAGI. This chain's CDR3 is CASSVTDSNQPQHF. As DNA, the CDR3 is TGTGCCAGCAGTGTGACAGATAGCAATCAGCCCCAGCATTTT.

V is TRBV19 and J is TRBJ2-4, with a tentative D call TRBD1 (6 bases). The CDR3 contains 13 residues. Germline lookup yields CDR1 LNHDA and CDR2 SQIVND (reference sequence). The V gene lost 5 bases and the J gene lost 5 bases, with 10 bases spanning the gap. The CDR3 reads CASSEGGQNIQYF. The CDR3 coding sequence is TGTGCCAGTAGTGAAGGGGGTCAAAACATTCAGTACTTC. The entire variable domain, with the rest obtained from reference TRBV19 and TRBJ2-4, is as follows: DGGITQSPKYLFRKEGQNVTLSCEQNLNHDAMYWYRQDPGQGLRLIYYSQIVNDFQKGDIAEGYSVSREKKESFPLTVTSAQKNPTAFYLCASSEGGQNIQYFGAGTRLSVL.

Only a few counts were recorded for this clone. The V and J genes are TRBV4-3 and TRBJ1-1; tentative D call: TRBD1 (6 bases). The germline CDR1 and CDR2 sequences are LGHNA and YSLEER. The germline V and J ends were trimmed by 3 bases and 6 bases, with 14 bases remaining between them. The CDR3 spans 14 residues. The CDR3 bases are TGCGCCAGCAGCCACCTCACAGGGCGGGCTGAAGCTTTCTTT. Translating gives CASSHLTGRAEAFF.

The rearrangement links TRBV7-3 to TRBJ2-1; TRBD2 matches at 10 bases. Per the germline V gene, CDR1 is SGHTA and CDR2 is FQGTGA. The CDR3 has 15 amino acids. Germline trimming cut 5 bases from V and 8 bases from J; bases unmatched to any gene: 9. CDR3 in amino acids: CASSQTSGRSDEQFF. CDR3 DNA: TGTGCCAGCAGCCAGACTAGCGGGCGGTCGGATGAGCAGTTCTTC.

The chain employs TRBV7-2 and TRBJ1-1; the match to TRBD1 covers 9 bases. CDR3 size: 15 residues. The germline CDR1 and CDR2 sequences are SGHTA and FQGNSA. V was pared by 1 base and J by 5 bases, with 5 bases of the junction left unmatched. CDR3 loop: CASSLEHRGRTEAFF. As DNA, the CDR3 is TGTGCCAGCAGCTTAGAGCACAGGGGGCGGACTGAAGCTTTCTTT. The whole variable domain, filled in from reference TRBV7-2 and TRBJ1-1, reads GAGVSQSPSNKVTEKGKDVELRCDPISGHTALYWYRQSLGQGLEFLIYFQGNSAPDKSGLPSDRFSAERTGGSVSTLTIQRTQQEDSAVYLCASSLEHRGRTEAFFGQGTRLTVV.

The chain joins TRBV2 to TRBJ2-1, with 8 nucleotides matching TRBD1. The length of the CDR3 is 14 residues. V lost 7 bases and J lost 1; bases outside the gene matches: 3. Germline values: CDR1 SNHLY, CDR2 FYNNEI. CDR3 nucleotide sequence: TGTGCCAGCACACGACAGGGGTCCTACAATGAGCAGTTCTTC. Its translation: CASTRQGSYNEQFF.

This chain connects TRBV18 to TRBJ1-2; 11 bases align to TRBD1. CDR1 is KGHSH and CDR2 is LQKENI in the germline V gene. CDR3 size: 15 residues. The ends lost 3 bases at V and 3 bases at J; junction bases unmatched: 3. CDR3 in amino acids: CASSPGTGGDYGYTF. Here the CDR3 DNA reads TGTGCCAGCTCACCCGGGACAGGGGGGGACTATGGCTACACCTTC.

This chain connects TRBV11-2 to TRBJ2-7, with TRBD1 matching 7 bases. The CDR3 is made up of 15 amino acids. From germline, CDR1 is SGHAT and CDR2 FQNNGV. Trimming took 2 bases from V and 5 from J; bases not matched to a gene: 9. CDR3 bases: TGTGCCAGCAGCTTATCAAGACAGGGCTTCCACGAGCAGTACTTC. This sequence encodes CASSLSRQGFHEQYF.

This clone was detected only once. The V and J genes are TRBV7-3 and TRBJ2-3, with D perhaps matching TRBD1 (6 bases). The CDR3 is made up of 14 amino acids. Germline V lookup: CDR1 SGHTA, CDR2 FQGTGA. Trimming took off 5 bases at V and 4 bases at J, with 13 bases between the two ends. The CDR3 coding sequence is TGTGCCAGCAGCCCAGGGGTTGGGGCAGATACGCAGTATTTT. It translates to CASSPGVGADTQYF.

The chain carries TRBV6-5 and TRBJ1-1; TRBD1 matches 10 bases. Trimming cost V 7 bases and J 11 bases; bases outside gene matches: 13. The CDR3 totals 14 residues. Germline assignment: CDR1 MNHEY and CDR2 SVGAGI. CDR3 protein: CASTQTGGPVGAFF. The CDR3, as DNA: TGTGCCAGCACCCAGACAGGGGGCCCCGTCGGGGCTTTCTTT.

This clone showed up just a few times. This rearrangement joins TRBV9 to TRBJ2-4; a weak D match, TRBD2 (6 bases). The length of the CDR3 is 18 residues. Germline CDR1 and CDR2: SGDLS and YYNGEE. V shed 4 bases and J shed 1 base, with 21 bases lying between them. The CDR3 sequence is CASSPDRGISRAKNIQYF. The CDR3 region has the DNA TGTGCCAGCAGCCCCGACCGGGGGATCAGCCGGGCCAAAAACATTCAGTACTTC. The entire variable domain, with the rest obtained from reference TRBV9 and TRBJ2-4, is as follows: DSGVTQTPKHLITATGQRVTLRCSPRSGDLSVYWYQQSLDQGLQFLIQYYNGEERAKGNILERFSAQQFPDLHSELNLSSLELGDSALYFCASSPDRGISRAKNIQYFGAGTRLSVL.